The 28 T cell receptor beta chains below come from one sample, sequenced in a study of T cells after yellow fever vaccination. TCRdb recomputed calls from the 5' RACE reads with MiXCR, one row per CDR3 protein. The sample records approximately 450,000 distinct CDR3 sequences, approximately 19% being singletons. The specimen comprised PBMCs, sampled before the yellow fever booster vaccination. These receptors were taken from a man between 18 and 35 years old who received the YFV17D yellow fever vaccine.

The table lists this clonotype with a few counts. This chain connects TRBV19 to TRBJ1-2; weak D call: TRBD1 (5 bases). The CDR3 has 12 residues. The V gene lost 6 bases and the J gene lost 5 bases, with 10 bases spanning the gap. Germline lookup yields CDR1 LNHDA and CDR2 SQIVND (reference sequence). The CDR3 here is CASRVQDYGYTF. CDR3 nucleotides: TGTGCCAGTAGGGTACAGGATTATGGCTACACCTTC.

The table lists this clonotype with many counts. The genes are TRBV12-3 or TRBV12-4 and TRBJ2-7, with D uncertain. The CDR3 is 12 amino acids. The ends were cut back, 1 base at V and 3 bases at J, with 4 bases in the middle. CDR3 residues: CASSLGIYEQYF. The DNA of the CDR3 is TGTGCCAGCAGTTTAGGGATCTACGAGCAGTACTTC.

J is TRBJ1-2 and V is TRBV27; maybe TRBD1 (5 bases). V lost 2 bases and J lost 5, with 15 bases in between. In germline, CDR1 is MNHEY, CDR2 SMNVEV (reference sequence). This CDR3 is 15 amino acids long. The chain's CDR3 is CASSLTGGRVYGYTF. CDR3 coding DNA: TGTGCCAGCAGTTTAACTGGGGGAAGAGTTTATGGCTACACCTTC.

CDR3 in DNA: TGTGCCAGCAGTCCCGACAGGGTCGGGACCCAGTACTTC. Translating gives CASSPDRVGTQYF. The V and J genes are TRBV12-3 or TRBV12-4 and TRBJ2-5, with TRBD1 identical over 7 bases. Trimming removed 5 bases from V and 7 bases from J; junction bases left unmatched: 7. The CDR3 loop spans 13 amino acids.

This clonotype was detected a few times. The chain uses TRBV7-2 and TRBJ1-2, with D tentatively TRBD1 (6 bases). This CDR3 has 14 residues. V dropped 4 bases and J dropped 0 bases, with 9 bases sitting between them. CDR1 is SGHTA, CDR2 FQGNSA, per germline. The CDR3 region has the DNA TGTGCCAGCAGCTCGGACAGAGCTAACTATGGCTACACCTTC. It codes for CASSSDRANYGYTF.

This clonotype has a handful of counts. This sequence joins TRBV28 and TRBJ1-1; no firm D call. This CDR3 has 17 residues. V dropped 6 bases and J dropped 1 base, with 21 bases sitting between them. Looked up from germline, CDR1 is MDHEN and CDR2 is SYDVKM. The chain's CDR3 is CASSQPGGSFRNTEAFF. CDR3 DNA: TGTGCCAGCAGCCAACCTGGAGGGTCTTTTAGGAACACTGAAGCTTTCTTT.

The chain uses TRBV12-3 or TRBV12-4 and TRBJ2-5; unclear D gene. V gave up 4 bases and J gave up 5 bases, with 11 bases separating them. The CDR3 totals 13 residues. The CDR3 protein is CASSWYERETQYF. In DNA, the CDR3 is TGTGCCAGCAGTTGGTACGAGCGCGAGACCCAGTACTTC.

The chain joins TRBV4-3 to TRBJ1-6, with a weak D call TRBD1 (6 bases). Germline CDR1 is LGHNA and CDR2 is YSLEER. The CDR3 has 16 amino acids. Trimming pared 1 base from V and 9 bases from J, leaving 16 bases between. CDR3 coding DNA: TGCGCCAGCAGCCAAGGATCGGTCAGGGGTTTTTCACCCCTCCACTTT. Encoded protein: CASSQGSVRGFSPLHF.

This clonotype was counted only a few times. The J gene is TRBJ1-2, the V gene TRBV6-2 or TRBV6-3; 7 bases map to TRBD1. The CDR3 runs to 12 residues. CDR1 MNHEY and CDR2 SVGEGT come from the germline V gene. Trimming cost V 6 bases and J 8 bases; bases outside gene matches: 6. The CDR3: CASRTGNWGYTF. As DNA, the CDR3 is TGTGCCAGCAGGACAGGGAATTGGGGCTACACCTTC.

In this sample, this clonotype turned up a few times. The V and J genes are TRBV5-1 and TRBJ2-2, with D possibly called TRBD1 or TRBD2 (5 bases each). Germline V gene data show CDR1 as SGHRS and CDR2 as YFSETQ. V lost 1 base, J lost 6 bases, and 10 bases lay in between. This CDR3 is 14 amino acids long. The CDR3 sequence is CASSLNPGPGELFF. For the CDR3, the DNA is TGCGCCAGCAGCTTGAACCCGGGGCCCGGGGAGCTGTTTTTT. Variable domain in full (rest from reference TRBV5-1 and TRBJ2-2): KAGVTQTPRYLIKTRGQQVTLSCSPISGHRSVSWYQQTPGQGLQFLFEYFSETQRNKGNFPGRFSGRQFSNSRSEMNVSTLELGDSALYLCASSLNPGPGELFFGEGSRLTVL.

The sample holds a few counts of this clonotype. The chain uses TRBV7-9 and TRBJ1-1; D ambiguous. The CDR3 totals 13 residues. Germline V gene sequence: CDR1 SEHNR, CDR2 FQNEAQ (reference sequence). V lost 5 bases to trimming and J lost 5 bases, with 12 bases between them. The CDR3 region has the DNA TGTGCCAGCAGCGTTAGAACCGGGACTGAAGCTTTCTTT. Residues: CASSVRTGTEAFF.

This clonotype was seen ten or more times. The chain uses TRBV4-3 and TRBJ2-1, with D maybe TRBD1 (5 bases). CDR1 is LGHNA and CDR2 is YSLEER in the germline V gene. This CDR3 contains 16 residues. V was trimmed by 3 bases and J by 2 bases, leaving 14 bases between them. The CDR3 region has the DNA TGCGCCAGCAGCCAGACCCCGCAGGGTACCTACAATGAGCAGTTCTTC. It specifies CASSQTPQGTYNEQFF.

This clonotype was seen more than once but under ten times. The chain employs TRBV7-2 and TRBJ2-6; D remains unclear. Trimming pared 2 bases from V and 0 bases from J, leaving 17 bases between. Germline assignment: CDR1 SGHTA and CDR2 FQGNSA. The CDR3 totals 19 residues. The CDR3 is CASSLRWPGILSGANVLTF. The CDR3 bases are TGTGCCAGCAGCTTAAGGTGGCCGGGCATACTCTCTGGGGCCAACGTCCTGACTTTC.

This chain uses TRBV27 with TRBJ2-7; D may be TRBD1 (6 bases). Trimming took 9 bases from V and 1 from J, leaving 13 bases between them. Looked up from germline, CDR1 is MNHEY and CDR2 is SMNVEV (reference sequence). This CDR3 is built from 13 residues. CDR3 amino acids: CASRLGASYEQYF. For the CDR3, the DNA is TGTGCCAGTCGGCTGGGGGCGTCCTACGAGCAGTACTTC.

This clonotype was observed a few times. The gene calls are TRBV5-1 and TRBJ2-7; D is unresolved. The CDR3 spans 14 residues. Deletions cut 4 bases from V and 1 base from J, with 12 bases between. CDR1 is SGHRS, CDR2 YFSETQ, per germline. CDR3 DNA: TGCGCCAGCAGCCCCCAGACCGATTCCTACGAGCAGTACGTC. Its protein is CASSPQTDSYEQYV.

The chain uses TRBV4-1 and TRBJ2-5, with D tentatively TRBD1 or TRBD2 (5 bases each). The ends were cut back, 0 bases at V and 1 base at J, with 9 bases in the middle. Looked up from germline, CDR1 is MGHRA and CDR2 is YSYEKL. This CDR3 has 15 residues. The CDR3, as DNA: TGCGCCAGCAGCCAAGATCCGGGGACCCAAGAGACCCAGTACTTC. Its translation is CASSQDPGTQETQYF.

V gene TRBV4-2 combines with J gene TRBJ2-7; D could derive from TRBD1 or TRBD2 (5 bases each). CDR3 length equals 14 residues. Looked up from germline, CDR1 is LGHNA and CDR2 is YNFKEQ. The ends were cut back, 1 base at V and 5 bases at J, with 12 bases in the middle. CDR3 sequence reads: CASSQGGGPDEQYF. The CDR3, as DNA: TGTGCCAGCAGCCAAGGGGGCGGGCCCGACGAGCAGTACTTC.

Only a few counts were recorded for this clonotype. The chain employs TRBV7-2 and TRBJ2-2; D is possibly TRBD1 or TRBD2 (5 bases each). Trimming took off 5 bases at V and 0 bases at J, with 10 bases between the two ends. CDR1 is SGHTA and CDR2 is FQGNSA in the germline V gene. There are 15 residues in the CDR3. The CDR3, as DNA: TGTGCCAGCAGCCCCGGGGCAGCGAACACCGGGGAGCTGTTTTTT. Residues: CASSPGAANTGELFF.

This clonotype has only a few counts. The V gene is TRBV7-9, the J gene TRBJ1-2; 7 bases are shared with TRBD1. Germline lookup yields CDR1 SEHNR and CDR2 FQNEAQ (reference sequence). Trimming took 4 bases from V and 5 from J; bases not matched to a gene: 10. CDR3 length: 15 residues. The CDR3 reads CASSSRRDSGYGYTF. The CDR3 DNA follows: TGTGCCAGCAGCTCGAGGCGGGACAGTGGGTATGGCTACACCTTC.

This clonotype was detected only a few times. The rearrangement joins TRBV6-4 to TRBJ1-1; unclear D gene. Between the trimmed V and J ends, which lost 9 bases and 4 bases, there was a span of 15 bases. CDR1 MRHNA and CDR2 SNTAGT come from the germline V gene. The CDR3 has 13 residues. The chain's CDR3 is CASGLAPGTEAFF. CDR3 coding DNA: TGTGCCAGTGGACTCGCCCCTGGCACTGAAGCTTTCTTT.

The chain employs TRBV12-3 or TRBV12-4 and TRBJ2-7; D tentatively reads TRBD1 or TRBD2 (5 bases each). The CDR3 consists of 14 residues. Trimming cost V 3 bases and J 7 bases, with 16 bases left between them. CDR3 coding DNA: TGTGCCAGCAGTTTTCCGGGCCCGGGGCGGGAGCAGTACTTC. As protein: CASSFPGPGREQYF.

The CDR3: CASSVLAGVSDTQYF. As DNA, the CDR3 is TGTGCCAGCTCCGTGCTAGCGGGGGTTTCAGATACGCAGTATTTT. V is TRBV27 and J is TRBJ2-3, with 10 bases matching TRBD2. This CDR3 contains 15 residues. Germline V gene lookup returns CDR1 MNHEY and CDR2 SMNVEV (reference sequence). V lost 8 bases and J lost 4; bases outside the gene matches: 9.

Only a few counts were recorded for this clonotype. The chain joins TRBV5-1 to TRBJ1-1, with 11 bases fitting TRBD1. J was trimmed by 7 bases and V by 0 bases; bases with no gene match: 2. The length of the CDR3 is 14 residues. Germline CDR1 SGHRS, CDR2 YFSETQ. CDR3 sequence reads: CASSLADRGREAFF. The CDR3 DNA reads as TGCGCCAGCAGCTTGGCGGACAGGGGGCGTGAAGCTTTCTTT.

This clonotype has just a few counts. V is TRBV6-6 and J is TRBJ1-5; 7 bases line up with TRBD1. The J segment lost 2 bases and the V segment lost 2 bases, leaving 12 bases of the junction unmatched. The CDR3 runs to 18 residues. Germline assignment: CDR1 MNHNY and CDR2 SVGAGI (reference sequence). The CDR3 spells CASSYPPKTGFGNQPQHF. The CDR3, as DNA: TGTGCCAGCAGTTACCCCCCCAAGACAGGGTTTGGCAATCAGCCCCAGCATTTT.

The chain is built from TRBV5-1 and TRBJ1-1; TRBD1 might be the D (6 bases). V gave up 6 bases and J gave up 0 bases, with 12 bases separating them. Germline values: CDR1 SGHRS, CDR2 YFSETQ. This CDR3 region has 14 residues. Here the CDR3 reads CASTPDSMNTEAFF. In DNA form, the CDR3 reads TGCGCCAGCACCCCGGACAGTATGAACACTGAAGCTTTCTTT.

This clonotype came up once. The rearrangement links TRBV7-9 to TRBJ2-2; TRBD1 matches 7 bases. The CDR3 is 16 amino acids. Germline CDR1 is SEHNR and CDR2 is FQNEAQ (reference sequence). V lost 6 bases to trimming and J lost 1 base; unmatched junction nucleotides: 8. The CDR3 nucleotides read TGTGCCAGCAGGCTACGGGACAGAAAGAACACCGGGGAGCTGTTTTTT. Its protein is CASRLRDRKNTGELFF.

This clonotype showed up just a few times. The CDR3 reads CASSQGGTLGQEQFF. CDR3 DNA sequence: TGCGCCAGCAGCCAGGGAGGGACACTGGGGCAAGAGCAGTTCTTC. The chain recombines TRBV5-1 with TRBJ2-1; TRBD2 might be the D (7 bases). Germline V gene data show CDR1 as SGHRS and CDR2 as YFSETQ. The CDR3 is 15 amino acids. V was pared by 4 bases and J by 10 bases, with 21 bases between.

With regard to this clonotype: Here the CDR3 omits its conserved ending phenylalanine or tryptophan, so a read error is the likely source. Because the CDR3's place on the DNA is in doubt, the DNA is left out and the CDR3 is given as listed by TCRdb. The rearrangement links TRBV20-1 to TRBJ1-2; the table's D call of TRBD1 was not tested on the DNA. The CDR3 comprises 12 residues, both ends counted. Looked up from germline, CDR1 is DFQATT and CDR2 is SNEGSKA (reference sequence). The CDR3: CSARGDRWTPPY.